A selection of T cell receptor beta chains follows, all from one sample in a study of blood T cell repertoires in COVID-19. Only in-frame clones appear in the TCRdb table, and some are missing; sequencing was by immunoSEQ multiplex PCR. The data hold tens of thousands of clones, with about 88% observed a single time. The specimen sequenced was peripheral blood. The receptors shown here come from a man in his 60s with acute or convalescent COVID-19. Each CDR3 is given with its conserved first and last residue. The D gene is left open where the match is weak. Part of the rows lack a size; the others show once, few, many or a class for expanded clones.

TRBJ1-1,NA,TRBD1,TRBV6-5,TGTGCCAGCAGAGGGACAGGGGGAATGAACACTGAAGCTTTCTTT,CASRGTGGMNTEAFF
TRBJ2-7,NA,NA,TRBV4-2,TGTGCCAGCAGCCGGGATTGGTTGGGGGCTTACGAGCAGTACTTC,CASSRDWLGAYEQYF
TRBJ1-1,NA,NA,TRBV27,TGTGCCAGCAAACAAGACAGGAACACTGAAGCTTTCTTT,CASKQDRNTEAFF
TRBJ1-5,once,TRBD1,TRBV19,TGTGCCAGTAGTACATTCGGGACAGGGAATCAGCCCCAGCATTTT,CASSTFGTGNQPQHF
TRBJ1-2,once,TRBD1,TRBV2,TGTGCCAGCAGTGGGGACAGGGGGCTCGGCTATGGCTACACCTTC,CASSGDRGLGYGYTF
TRBJ2-2,NA,TRBD2,TRBV27,TGTGCCAGCAGTTTAGTGGTGGGGGGGACCGGGGAGCTGTTTTTT,CASSLVVGGTGELFF
TRBJ1-4,NA,NA,TRBV10-3,TGTGCCATCAGCAACCAGGGGGAAAAACTGTTTTTT,CAISNQGEKLFF
TRBJ2-7,NA,TRBD2,TRBV6-2/TRBV6-3,TGTGCCAGCAGCCGGACAAAACCACGAGGGACTAGCTCCTACGAGCAGTACTTC,CASSRTKPRGTSSYEQYF
TRBJ1-2,once,NA,TRBV25-1,TGTGCCAGCAGTAGAGGGCCGGAATATGGCTACACCTTC,CASSRGPEYGYTF
TRBJ1-4,NA,TRBD1,TRBV4-1,TGCGCCAGCAGCCCGTCCCGGGACAGGGGAGAACTGTTTTTT,CASSPSRDRGELFF
TRBJ1-1,NA,NA,TRBV7-3,TGTGCCAGCAGCTTAGGACATGGCTCTGAAGCTTTCTTT,CASSLGHGSEAFF
TRBJ2-1,few,TRBD2,TRBV3-1/TRBV3-2,TGTGCCAGCAGCCCCCTCGGCGGGGGGGTCTCCGATGAGCAGTTCTTC,CASSPLGGGVSDEQFF
TRBJ2-3,NA,NA,TRBV24-1,TGTGCCACCAGCACAGGATTCACAGATACGCAGTATTTT,CATSTGFTDTQYF
TRBJ2-3,NA,TRBD2,TRBV5-1,TGCGCCAGCAGTAAGGGCGTGCTAGCGGGGGGACGATCCACAGATACGCAGTATTTT,CASSKGVLAGGRSTDTQYF
TRBJ2-7,NA,NA,TRBV7-3,TGTGCCAGCAGCTTAATGGGGGGGCTGGACGAGCAGTACTTC,CASSLMGGLDEQYF
TRBJ1-1,NA,NA,TRBV30,TGTGCCTGGAGATCACAGACAAACACTGAAGCTTTCTTT,CAWRSQTNTEAFF
TRBJ2-2,NA,TRBD1,TRBV5-1,TGCGCCAGCAGCTCGACAGGGGGAGGAAGAAACACCGGGGAGCTGTTTTTT,CASSSTGGGRNTGELFF
TRBJ2-3,NA,TRBD2,TRBV6-2/TRBV6-3,TGTGCCAGCAGTCCCACTCTAGCGGAGAGCACAGATACGCAGTATTTT,CASSPTLAESTDTQYF
TRBJ1-1,NA,TRBD1,TRBV4-1,TGCGCCAGCAGCCAAGCGGGACAGGGTTCCACTGAAGCTTTCTTT,CASSQAGQGSTEAFF
TRBJ1-2,NA,NA,TRBV2,TGTGCCAGTGGGGGGGACAACTATGGCTACACCTTC,CASGGDNYGYTF
TRBJ2-7,NA,TRBD1,TRBV18,TGTGCCAGCTCACCACCGACAGGGACCTACGAGCAGTACTTC,CASSPPTGTYEQYF
TRBJ2-5,NA,NA,TRBV5-1,TGCGCCAGCAGCTCGTACAGGGGGGGAGGAGAGACCCAGTACTTC,CASSSYRGGGETQYF
TRBJ1-2,NA,NA,TRBV6-5,TGTGCCAGCTCCCCCGGAGGGGAAGGAGAGGACTACACCTTC,CASSPGGEGEDYTF
TRBJ2-7,few,NA,TRBV5-1,TGCGCCAGCAGCTTGGAAGCGAATCTCTACGAGCAGTACTTC,CASSLEANLYEQYF
TRBJ2-7,NA,NA,TRBV29-1,TGCAGCGTTGTCAGGTTAACCGAAAACGAGCAGTACTTC,CSVVRLTENEQYF
TRBJ1-4,NA,NA,TRBV12-3/TRBV12-4,TGTGCCAGCAGCGATGGACAGCCCAGATTGTTTTTT,CASSDGQPRLFF
TRBJ2-1,NA,TRBD2,TRBV2,TGTGCCAGCAGTGAGGGGTTAGCGGGGTACAATGAGCAGTTCTTC,CASSEGLAGYNEQFF
TRBJ1-1,NA,TRBD1,TRBV6-6,TGTGCCAGCAGTTTGCGGCCGGGACAGAGAGAAGCTTTCTTT,CASSLRPGQREAFF
TRBJ1-6,NA,NA,TRBV30,TGTGCCTGGATTTGTCAGCGCCACGATTATAATTCACCCCTCCACTTT,CAWICQRHDYNSPLHF
TRBJ1-1,NA,NA,TRBV11-2,TGTGCCAGCAGCTTAGGCGGGGGCTCGTCTGAAGCTTTCTTT,CASSLGGGSSEAFF
TRBJ2-7,NA,NA,TRBV19,TGTGCCAGTAGTATCGAGGGGGGGAGTATATACGAGCAGTACTTC,CASSIEGGSIYEQYF
TRBJ1-3,NA,TRBD1,TRBV3-1/TRBV3-2,TGTGCCAGCAGCCTCACAGGGGGCAAGTCTGGAAACACCATATATTTT,CASSLTGGKSGNTIYF
TRBJ1-4,NA,TRBD1,TRBV6-6,TGTGCCAGCAGAGATACGGGACAGGGGGATGAAAAACTGTTTTTT,CASRDTGQGDEKLFF
TRBJ2-4,NA,NA,TRBV5-1,TGCGCCAGCAGCTCGCACCGAGACAGTACGAGAAACATTCAGTACTTC,CASSSHRDSTRNIQYF
TRBJ1-1,NA,NA,TRBV4-1,TGCGCCAGCAGAGAGTTGGGCCTCAACACTGAAGCTTTCTTT,CASRELGLNTEAFF
TRBJ2-2,NA,NA,TRBV5-1,TGCGCCAGCAGCACGGGAATCACCGCGAACACCGGGGAGCTGTTTTTT,CASSTGITANTGELFF
TRBJ2-7,NA,TRBD2,TRBV27,TGTGCCAGCAGTCTGCGGGGGGACGGTGCCTACGAGCAGTACTTC,CASSLRGDGAYEQYF
TRBJ1-5,NA,NA,TRBV19,TGTGCCAGTAGTATATTGCCTCCAGGGAAGTATCAGCCCCAGCATTTT,CASSILPPGKYQPQHF
TRBJ1-2,NA,NA,TRBV2,TGTGCCAGCAGGACAGAAGCTAACTATGGCTACACCTTC,CASRTEANYGYTF
TRBJ2-3,NA,NA,TRBV5-4,TGTGCCAGCAGCTCGACAGGCACAGATACGCAGTATTTT,CASSSTGTDTQYF
TRBJ1-2,NA,NA,TRBV4-1,TGCGCCAGCAGCCCGCCGGACACAGAAACCTATGGCTACACCTTC,CASSPPDTETYGYTF
TRBJ1-2,NA,TRBD1,TRBV19,TGTGCCAGCGTCCTCGCGCGGGACAGGGGGATCGGGGGCTACACCTTC,CASVLARDRGIGGYTF
TRBJ2-1,NA,NA,TRBV5-1,TGCGCCAGCAGTTACCAGGGCAATGAGCAGTTCTTC,CASSYQGNEQFF
TRBJ2-1,NA,NA,TRBV6-1,TGTGCCAGCAGTGAAGGAGGGTTCGGAAATGAGCAGTTCTTC,CASSEGGFGNEQFF
TRBJ2-7,NA,NA,TRBV6-9,TGTGCCAGCAGTTATTCAACGCCCAGAGGCTACGAGCAGTACTTC,CASSYSTPRGYEQYF
TRBJ1-3,few,NA,TRBV7-9,TGTGCCAGCAGCCCCAGTGGGCAGGGCGCCAACACCATATATTTT,CASSPSGQGANTIYF
TRBJ2-7,NA,TRBD1,TRBV6-5,TGTGCCAGCAGTTACCCCGGGACAGGGAGGCACGAGCAGTACTTC,CASSYPGTGRHEQYF
TRBJ1-1,NA,TRBD1,TRBV29-1,TGCAGCGTTGACATCGGGACAGGGGTTTTAGACGGCACTGAAGCTTTCTTT,CSVDIGTGVLDGTEAFF
TRBJ1-1,NA,NA,TRBV6-5,TGTGCCAGCAGCACAAATAGGGGTACTGAAGCTTTCTTT,CASSTNRGTEAFF